Described below is a single T cell receptor (beta chain) sequence and its context. Naive CD8 cells comprised CD45RO-negative, CCR7-positively selected cells, excluding terminally differentiated effector memory CD45RA+ cells. Sequenced by immunoSEQ multiplex PCR; TCRdb stores in-frame clones only, minus some. The sample has fewer than 1 million clones, around 96% seen once; the top ten hold 0.2% to 0.25%. Germline loops: CDR1 SEHNR, CDR2 FQNEAQ (reference sequence). The CDR3 spans 15 residues. With 4 bases clipped from V and 2 bases from J, the junction kept 4 bases outside the gene matches. This specimen belongs to a study of shared clonotypes between healthy human individuals.

This receptor was taken from a man aged 25-40 years in good health. Source material: naive CD8+ T cells sorted from blood. The chain employs TRBV7-9 and TRBJ2-7, with 11 bases aligning to TRBD2. CDR3 residues: CASSSRLAGTYEQYF. CDR3 coding DNA: TGTGCCAGCAGCTCACGACTAGCGGGAACCTACGAGCAGTACTTC.